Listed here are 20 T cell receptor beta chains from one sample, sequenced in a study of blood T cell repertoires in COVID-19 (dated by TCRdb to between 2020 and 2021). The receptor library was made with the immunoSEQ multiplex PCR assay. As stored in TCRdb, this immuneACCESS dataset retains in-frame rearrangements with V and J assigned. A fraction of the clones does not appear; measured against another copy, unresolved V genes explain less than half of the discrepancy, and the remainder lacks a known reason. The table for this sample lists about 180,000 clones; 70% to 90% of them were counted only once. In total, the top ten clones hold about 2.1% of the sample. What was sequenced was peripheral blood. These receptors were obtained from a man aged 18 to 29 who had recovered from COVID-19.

The CDR3 DNA follows: TGCGCCAGCAGCCAAGATTCGGCCAGGGGGAACTACGAGCAGTACTTC. Protein sequence: CASSQDSARGNYEQYF. V and J are TRBV4-1 and TRBJ2-7; 7 nucleotides align to TRBD1. Germline V gene data show CDR1 as MGHRA and CDR2 as YSYEKL. V dropped 0 bases and J dropped 3; count of bases not matched to a gene: 8. The CDR3 is 16 amino acids.

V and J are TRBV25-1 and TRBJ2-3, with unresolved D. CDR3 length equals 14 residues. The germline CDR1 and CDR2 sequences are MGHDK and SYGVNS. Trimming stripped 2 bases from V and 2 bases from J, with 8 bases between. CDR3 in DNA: TGTGCCAGCAGTGAAGAGCCTACCACAGATACGCAGTATTTT. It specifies CASSEEPTTDTQYF.

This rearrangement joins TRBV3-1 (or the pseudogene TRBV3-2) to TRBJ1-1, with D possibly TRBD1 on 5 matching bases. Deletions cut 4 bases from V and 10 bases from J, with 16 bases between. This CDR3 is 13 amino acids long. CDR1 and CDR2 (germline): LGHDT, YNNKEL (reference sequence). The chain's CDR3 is CASSPSGNGIAFF. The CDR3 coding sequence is TGTGCCAGCAGCCCGTCAGGGAATGGTATAGCTTTCTTT.

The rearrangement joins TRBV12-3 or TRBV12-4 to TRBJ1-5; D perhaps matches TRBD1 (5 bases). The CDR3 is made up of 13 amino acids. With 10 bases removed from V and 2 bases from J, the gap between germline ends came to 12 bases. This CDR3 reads CATGGWGNQPQHF. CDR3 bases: TGTGCCACCGGGGGTTGGGGCAATCAGCCCCAGCATTTT.

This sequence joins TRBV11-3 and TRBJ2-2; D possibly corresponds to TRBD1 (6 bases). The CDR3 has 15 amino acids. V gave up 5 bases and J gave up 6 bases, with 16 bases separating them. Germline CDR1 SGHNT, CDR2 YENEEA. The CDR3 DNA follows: TGTGCCAGCAGCAAAAAAACAGGGAATGCCGGGGAGCTGTTTTTT. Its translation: CASSKKTGNAGELFF.

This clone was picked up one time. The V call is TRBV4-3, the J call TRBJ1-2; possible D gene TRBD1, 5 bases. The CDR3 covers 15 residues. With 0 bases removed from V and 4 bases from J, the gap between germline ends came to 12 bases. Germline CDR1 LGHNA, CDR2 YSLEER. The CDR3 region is CASSQDLRGGYGYTF. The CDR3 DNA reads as TGCGCCAGCAGCCAAGACCTAAGGGGCGGCTATGGCTACACCTTC.

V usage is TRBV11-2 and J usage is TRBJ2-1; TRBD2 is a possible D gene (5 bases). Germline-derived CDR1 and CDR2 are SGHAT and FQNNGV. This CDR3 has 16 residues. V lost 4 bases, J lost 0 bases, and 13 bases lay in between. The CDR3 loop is CASSSFRGSSYNEQFF. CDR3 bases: TGTGCCAGCAGCTCTTTTCGGGGAAGCTCCTACAATGAGCAGTTCTTC.

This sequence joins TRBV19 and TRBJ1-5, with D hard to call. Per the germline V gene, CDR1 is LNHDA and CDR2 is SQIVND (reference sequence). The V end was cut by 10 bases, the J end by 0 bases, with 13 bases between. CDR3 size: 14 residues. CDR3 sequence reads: CATSRGYSNQPQHF. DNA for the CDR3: TGTGCCACCTCACGGGGTTATAGCAATCAGCCCCAGCATTTT.

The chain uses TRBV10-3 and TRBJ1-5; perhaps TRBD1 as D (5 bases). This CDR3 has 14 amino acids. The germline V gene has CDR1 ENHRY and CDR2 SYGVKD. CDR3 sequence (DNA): TGTGCTACCTGGGGGGAGTATTCGTATCAGCCCCAGCATTTT. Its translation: CATWGEYSYQPQHF.

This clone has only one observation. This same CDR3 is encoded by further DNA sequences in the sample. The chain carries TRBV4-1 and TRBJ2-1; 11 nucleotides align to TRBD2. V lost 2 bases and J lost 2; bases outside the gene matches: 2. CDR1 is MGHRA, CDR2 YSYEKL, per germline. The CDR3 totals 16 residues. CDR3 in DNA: TGCGCCAGCAGCCAAACACTAGCGGGAGCCTACAATGAGCAGTTCTTC. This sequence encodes CASSQTLAGAYNEQFF.

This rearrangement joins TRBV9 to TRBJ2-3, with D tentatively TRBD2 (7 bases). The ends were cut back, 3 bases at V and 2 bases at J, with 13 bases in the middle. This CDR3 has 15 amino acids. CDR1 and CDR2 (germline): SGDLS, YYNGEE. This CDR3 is CASSEGGPLTDTQYF. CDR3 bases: TGTGCCAGCAGCGAGGGGGGGCCCCTCACAGATACGCAGTATTTT.

The CDR3 protein is CASNPRTGAGELFF. For the CDR3, the DNA is TGTGCCAGCAACCCGAGGACAGGGGCCGGGGAGCTGTTTTTT. The rearrangement uses TRBV2 and TRBJ2-2; 9 bases agree with TRBD1. CDR1 SNHLY and CDR2 FYNNEI come from the germline V gene. The CDR3 is made up of 14 amino acids. V trimming: 7 bases; J trimming: 6 bases; junction bases outside the gene matches: 6.

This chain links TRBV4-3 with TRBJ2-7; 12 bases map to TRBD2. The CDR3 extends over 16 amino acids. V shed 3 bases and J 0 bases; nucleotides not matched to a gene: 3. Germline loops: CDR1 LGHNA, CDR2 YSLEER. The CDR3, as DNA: TGCGCCAGCAGCCACGGACTAGCGGGAAACTCCTACGAGCAGTACTTC. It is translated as CASSHGLAGNSYEQYF.

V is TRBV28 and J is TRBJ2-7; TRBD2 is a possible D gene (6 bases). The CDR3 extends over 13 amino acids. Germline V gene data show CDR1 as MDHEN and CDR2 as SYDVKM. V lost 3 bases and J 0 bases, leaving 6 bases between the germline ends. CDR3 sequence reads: CASSLGLSYEQYF. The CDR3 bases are TGTGCCAGCAGTTTGGGACTCTCCTACGAGCAGTACTTC.

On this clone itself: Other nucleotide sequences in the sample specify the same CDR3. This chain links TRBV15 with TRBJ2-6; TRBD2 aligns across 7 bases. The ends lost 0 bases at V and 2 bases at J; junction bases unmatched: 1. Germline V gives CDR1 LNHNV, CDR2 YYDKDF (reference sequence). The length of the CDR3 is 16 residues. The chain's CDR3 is CATSRDGGTGANVLTF. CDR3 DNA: TGTGCCACCAGCAGAGACGGGGGGACTGGGGCCAACGTCCTGACTTTC.

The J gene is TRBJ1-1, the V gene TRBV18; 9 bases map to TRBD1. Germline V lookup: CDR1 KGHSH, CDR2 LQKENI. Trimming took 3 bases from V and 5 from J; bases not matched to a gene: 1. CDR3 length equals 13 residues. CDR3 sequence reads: CASSPTGGTEAFF. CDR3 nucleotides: TGTGCCAGCTCACCGACAGGGGGAACTGAAGCTTTCTTT.

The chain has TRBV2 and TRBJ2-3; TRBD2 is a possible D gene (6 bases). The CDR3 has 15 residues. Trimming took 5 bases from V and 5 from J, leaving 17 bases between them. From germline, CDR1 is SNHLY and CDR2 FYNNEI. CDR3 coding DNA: TGTGCCAGCAGTTTCGACTCTGGGGGGAAAGATACGCAGTATTTT. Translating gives CASSFDSGGKDTQYF.

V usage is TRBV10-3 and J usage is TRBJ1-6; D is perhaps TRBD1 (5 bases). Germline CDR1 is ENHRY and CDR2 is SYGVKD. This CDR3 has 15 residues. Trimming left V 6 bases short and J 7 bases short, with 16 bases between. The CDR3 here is CAISKTQGGNSPLHF. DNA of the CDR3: TGTGCCATCAGCAAAACCCAGGGAGGGAATTCACCCCTCCACTTT.

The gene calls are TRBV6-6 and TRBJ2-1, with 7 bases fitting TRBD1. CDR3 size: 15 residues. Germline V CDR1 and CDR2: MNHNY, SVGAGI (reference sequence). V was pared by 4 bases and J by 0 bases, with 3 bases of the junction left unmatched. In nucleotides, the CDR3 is TGTGCCAGCAGTTCGCGACAGGGCTCCTACAATGAGCAGTTCTTC. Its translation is CASSSRQGSYNEQFF.

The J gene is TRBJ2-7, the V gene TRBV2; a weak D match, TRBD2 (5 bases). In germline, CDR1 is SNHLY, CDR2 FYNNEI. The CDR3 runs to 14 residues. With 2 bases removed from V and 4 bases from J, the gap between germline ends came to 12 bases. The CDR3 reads CASSEQGRGYEQYF. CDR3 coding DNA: TGTGCCAGCAGTGAACAAGGACGGGGATACGAGCAGTACTTC.